The rows below give T cell receptor beta chains drawn from one sample of a study of tumor and adjacent non-tumor tissue in lung cancer. MiXCR, applied by TCRdb to the multiplex PCR reads, yields one record per CDR3 protein. The sample carries some 80,000 distinct CDR3 sequences, 65% to 80% recorded once. The sample comprised distant non-tumor lung tissue. Every receptor here comes from a woman aged 50 to 65 with non-small cell lung cancer. CDR3s include the opening cysteine and the closing phenylalanine or tryptophan. The order of the fields is J gene, D gene, clone size, V gene, CDR3 protein, CDR3 DNA. D genes are given only for firm matches. For some rows the clone size is stated as once, few or many, or as a class when expanded; others skip it.

TRBJ2-3 | . | . | TRBV11-1 | CASSLGLGRFGDTQYF | TGTGCCAGCAGCTTAGGCCTTGGCCGATTCGGGGATACGCAGTATTTT
TRBJ1-1 | . | . | TRBV11-2 | CASSLVKPGTEAFF | TGTGCCAGCAGCTTGGTAAAGCCGGGAACTGAAGCTTTCTTT
TRBJ2-7 | . | . | TRBV28 | CASSLSGGRHELYF | TGTGCCAGCAGTTTGTCGGGGGGCAGACACGAGCTGTACTTC
TRBJ2-1 | . | . | TRBV5-1 | CASSWRNGLPDNEQFF | TGCGCCAGCAGCTGGCGTAATGGACTTCCAGACAATGAGCAGTTCTTC
TRBJ2-3 | . | . | TRBV29-1 | CNIRMGADTQYF | TGCAACATACGCATGGGGGCAGATACGCAGTATTTT
TRBJ2-7 | . | . | TRBV6-1 | CASSLTTSNCHEQYF | TGTGCCAGCAGCCTCACAACTTCAAACTGCCACGAGCAGTACTTC
TRBJ2-7 | . | many | TRBV7-9 | CASSVLKPYEQYF | TGTGCCAGCAGCGTTCTGAAGCCCTACGAGCAGTACTTC
TRBJ2-7 | . | . | TRBV10-1 | CANSELAGVSEQYF | TGCGCCAACAGTGAACTGGCAGGAGTAAGTGAGCAGTACTTC
TRBJ1-2 | TRBD1 | . | TRBV29-1 | CSLGDSPLYGYTF | TGTAGCCTTGGGGACAGCCCACTCTATGGCTACACTTTC
TRBJ1-5 | . | . | TRBV6-1 | CVSSDAGINQPQHF | TGTGTCAGCAGTGACGCAGGCATCAATCAGCCCCAGCATTTT
TRBJ2-3 | TRBD2 | . | TRBV6-1 | CASRTAHDTSADTQYF | TGTGCCAGCAGGACTGCTCACGACACTAGCGCAGATACGCAGTATTTT
TRBJ2-1 | . | . | TRBV11-2 | CADSFIDF | TGTGCCGACAGCTTTATCGATTTC
TRBJ1-2 | . | many | TRBV7-9 | CASSLGVRDTGDYGYTF | TGTGCCAGCAGCTTAGGGGTTCGGGACACGGGGGATTATGGCTACACCTTC
TRBJ2-2 | TRBD1 | . | TRBV5-1 | CASSTGANTRELFF | TGCGCCAGCTCGACAGGGGCGAACACCAGGGAGCTGTTTTTT
TRBJ1-2 | . | . | TRBV6-2/TRBV6-3 | CANSVSKGDAYGYTF | TGTGCCAACTCAGTCTCAAAAGGGGATGCCTATGGCTACACCTTC
TRBJ2-7 | . | few | TRBV6-5 | CASSTRGIARGYCEQYF | TGTGCCAGCAGTACCCGTGGCATTGCGCGGGGCTACTGCGAGCAGTACTTC
TRBJ2-1 | . | . | TRBV28 | CASYSGGSRDEQFF | TGTGCCAGCTATTCAGGGGGGTCCCGCGATGAGCAGTTCTTC
TRBJ1-5 | . | . | TRBV4-1 | CASSQDDGANQPQHF | TGCGCCAGCAGCCAAGACGACGGAGCCAATCAGCCCCAACATTTT
TRBJ2-7 | . | . | TRBV12-3/TRBV12-4 | CASREQAYVQYF | TGTGCTAGCAGGGAACAGGCCTATGTGCAGTACTTC
TRBJ2-3 | TRBD1 | few | TRBV6-5 | CASRDRDTDTQYF | TGTGCCAGCAGGGACAGGGACACAGACACGCAGTATTTT
TRBJ2-3 | . | . | TRBV7-2 | CASSLMTGMDTQYF | TGTGCCAGCAGCTTAATGACGGGGATGGATACGCAGTATTTT
TRBJ2-1 | . | . | TRBV6-1 | CAILMGVSSYNDQFF | TGTGCCATTCTAATGGGGGTGAGCTCCTACAATGATCAGTTCTTC
TRBJ2-1 | TRBD2 | . | TRBV11-3 | CASCLVYSGRATEQFF | TGTGCCAGCTGCTTAGTATACAGTGGGAGGGCGACTGAGCAGTTCTTC
TRBJ1-1 | . | . | TRBV29-1 | CSIEKGIGIEAFF | TGCAGCATTGAAAAAGGCATAGGCATTGAAGCTTTCTTT
TRBJ2-4 | . | few | TRBV12-3/TRBV12-4 | CVSRPPGLRNIQYF | TGTGTCAGCAGGCCCCCAGGGTTGAGAAACATTCAGTATTTC
TRBJ2-3 | . | . | TRBV12-3/TRBV12-4 | CASISTDTQYF | TGTGCCAGCATTAGCACAGATACGCAGTATTTT
TRBJ2-1 | TRBD2 | . | TRBV7-9 | CAGSPRRTSGLYNEQFF | TGTGCCGGCAGCCCAAGACGGACTAGCGGCCTTTACAATGAGCAGTTCTTC
TRBJ2-1 | . | few | TRBV7-6 | CASSLTGERDEQFF | TGTGCCAGCAGCTTGACGGGAGAAAGGGATGAGCAGTTCTTC
TRBJ2-7 | . | . | TRBV6-1 | CASSGKITSSYVQYF | TGTGCCAGCAGTGGGAAGATAACGAGCAGTTACGTGCAGTACTTC
TRBJ2-2 | TRBD1 | . | TRBV29-1 | CSVEAGGTGDLGMFF | TGCAGCGTTGAAGCTGGTGGGACAGGGGATTTAGGGATGTTTTTT
TRBJ2-1 | TRBD1 | . | TRBV6-1 | CDSSGRDRSHNEQFF | TGTGACAGCAGTGGCCGGGACAGGTCTCACAATGAACAGTTCTTC
TRBJ2-3 | TRBD2 | . | TRBV29-1 | CRVEEPSGMLGADTQYF | TGCAGAGTTGAAGAGCCTAGCGGGATGCTGGGAGCAGATACGCAGTATTTT
TRBJ2-1 | . | . | TRBV29-1 | CSVEELTRSNNEQFF | TGCAGCGTTGAAGAGTTGACTAGGTCCAACAATGAGCAGTTCTTC
TRBJ2-7 | TRBD2 | . | TRBV6-1 | CASSAPASGVYEQYF | TGTGCAAGCAGTGCCCCAGCTAGCGGGGTTTACGAGCAGTACTTC
TRBJ1-1 | . | . | TRBV29-1 | CSVEEPNTEAFF | TGCAGCGTTGAAGAGCCGAACACTGAAGCTTTCTTT
TRBJ2-1 | . | . | TRBV6-5 | CASSYDGAANEQFF | TGTGCCAGCAGTTACGACGGGGCGGCCAATGAGCAGTTCTTC
TRBJ2-7 | . | many | TRBV30 | CAWSGSNSYEQYF | TGTGCCTGGAGTGGGTCCAACTCCTACGAGCAGTACTTC
TRBJ2-5 | TRBD2 | . | TRBV7-8 | CASSLGRTGGSEETHYF | TGTGCCAGCAGCTTAGGCCGGACGGGAGGGTCGGAAGAGACCCACTACTTC
TRBJ2-1 | TRBD2 | . | TRBV11-3 | CSSGPASGSSEQFF | TGTTCCAGCGGCCCCGCTAGCGGTAGCAGTGAGCAGTTCTTC
TRBJ1-2 | . | . | TRBV6-1 | CASTPSTGNGYTF | TGTGCCAGCACCCCTTCGACGGGCAATGGCTACACATTC
TRBJ2-1 | TRBD2 | . | TRBV11-2 | CAGRSVAGEWDEQFF | TGCGCCGGGAGGTCCGTAGCGGGAGAATGGGATGAGCAGTTCTTC
TRBJ2-7 | TRBD2 | . | TRBV4-2 | CASSQQFGTSGRSYEQYF | TGTGCTAGCAGCCAACAGTTTGGGACTAGCGGGCGATCCTACGAGCAGTACTTC
TRBJ2-2 | TRBD2 | . | TRBV20-1 | CSARLAGDIGELLF | TGCAGTGCTAGACTAGCGGGAGACATCGGGGAGCTGTTGTTT
TRBJ2-4 | . | once | TRBV28 | CASSLLREGDIKYF | TGTGCCAGCAGTCTCCTAAGAGAGGGGGACATTAAGTACTTC
TRBJ2-3 | TRBD2 | many | TRBV11-2 | CASSLGLGGRTTDTQYF | TGTGCCAGCAGCTTAGGATTGGGCGGGAGGACCACAGATACGCAGTATTTT
TRBJ2-2 | TRBD1 | once | TRBV12-3/TRBV12-4 | CASSPGQGITGESFF | TGTGCCAGCAGCCCGGGACAGGGGATCACCGGGGAGTCGTTTTTT
TRBJ2-1 | . | . | TRBV29-1 | CNVGNPDEQFF | TGCAACGTTGGCAACCCGGACGAGCAGTTCTTC
TRBJ2-7 | . | . | TRBV11-3 | CVSSPLGGVGCEQYF | TGTGTCAGCAGCCCCCTTGGAGGAGTGGGGTGCGAACAGTACTTC
TRBJ2-7 | . | . | TRBV11-2 | CANSLVRDKYEKYF | TGTGCCAACAGCTTAGTTAGGGACAAATACGAGAAGTACTTC
TRBJ2-1 | TRBD1 | . | TRBV6-2/TRBV6-3 | CASNSFDGTGFGEQFF | TGTGCCAGCAATTCCTTCGACGGGACAGGGTTTGGTGAGCAGTTCTTC
TRBJ2-5 | . | . | TRBV6-1 | CVSSEVGQETQYF | TGTGTCAGCAGTGAAGTGGGACAAGAGACTCAGTACTTC
TRBJ2-7 | . | . | TRBV5-1 | CASSLQFSESSYEHYF | TGCGCCAGCAGCTTGCAATTTAGCGAGTCCTCCTACGAGCACTACTTC
TRBJ1-6 | . | . | TRBV12-3/TRBV12-4 | CAGSDYRESPLHF | TGTGCCGGCAGTGATTACAGGGAATCACCCCTCCACTTT
TRBJ1-1 | . | . | TRBV5-1 | CPNTENTEAFF | TGCCCCAACACAGAGAACACTGAAGCTTTCTTT
TRBJ2-5 | . | . | TRBV11-1 | CVISPGHGVETQYF | TGTGTCATCAGCCCGGGACACGGCGTAGAGACCCAATACTTC
TRBJ2-5 | . | many | TRBV29-1 | CSVEDGAEGETQYF | TGCAGCGTTGAAGATGGGGCTGAGGGGGAGACCCAGTACTTC